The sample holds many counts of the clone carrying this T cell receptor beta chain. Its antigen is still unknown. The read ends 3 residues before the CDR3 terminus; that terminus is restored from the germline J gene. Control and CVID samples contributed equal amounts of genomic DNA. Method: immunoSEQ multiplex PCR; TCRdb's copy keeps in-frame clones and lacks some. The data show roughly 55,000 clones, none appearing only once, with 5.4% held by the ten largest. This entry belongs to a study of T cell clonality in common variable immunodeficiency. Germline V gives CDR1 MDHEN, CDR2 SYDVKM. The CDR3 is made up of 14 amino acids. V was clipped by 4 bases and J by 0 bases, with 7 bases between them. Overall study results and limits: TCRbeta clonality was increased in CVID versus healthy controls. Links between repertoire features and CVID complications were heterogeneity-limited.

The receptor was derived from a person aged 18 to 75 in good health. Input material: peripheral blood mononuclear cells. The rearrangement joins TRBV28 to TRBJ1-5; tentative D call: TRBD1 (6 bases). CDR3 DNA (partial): TGTGCCAGCAGTTGGACAGTTAGCAATCAGCCC. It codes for CASSWTVSNQP. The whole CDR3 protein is CASSWTVSNQPQHF. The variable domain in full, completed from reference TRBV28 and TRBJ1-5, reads DVKVTQSSRYLVKRTGEKVFLECVQDMDHENMFWYRQDPGLGLRLIYFSYDVKMKEKGDIPEGYSVSREKKERFSLILESASTNQTSMYLCASSWTVSNQPQHFGDGTRLSIL.